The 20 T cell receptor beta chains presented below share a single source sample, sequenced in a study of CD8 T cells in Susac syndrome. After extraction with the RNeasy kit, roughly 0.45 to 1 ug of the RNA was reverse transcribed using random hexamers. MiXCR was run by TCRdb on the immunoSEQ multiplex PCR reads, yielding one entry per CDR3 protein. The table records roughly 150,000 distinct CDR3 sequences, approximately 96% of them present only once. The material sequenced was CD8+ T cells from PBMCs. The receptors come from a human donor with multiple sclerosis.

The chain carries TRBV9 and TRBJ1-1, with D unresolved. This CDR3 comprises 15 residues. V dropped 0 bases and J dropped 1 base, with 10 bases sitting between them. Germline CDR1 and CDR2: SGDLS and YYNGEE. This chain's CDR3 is CASSVDGGSNTEAFF. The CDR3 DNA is TGTGCCAGCAGCGTAGACGGAGGGTCGAACACTGAAGCTTTCTTT.

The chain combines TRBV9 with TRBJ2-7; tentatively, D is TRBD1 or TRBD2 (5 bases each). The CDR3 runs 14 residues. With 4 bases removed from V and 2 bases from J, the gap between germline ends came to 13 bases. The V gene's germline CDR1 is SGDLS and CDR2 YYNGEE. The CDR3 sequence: CASSLGDGAYEQYF. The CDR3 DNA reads TGTGCCAGCAGCCTAGGGGACGGAGCCTACGAGCAGTACTTC.

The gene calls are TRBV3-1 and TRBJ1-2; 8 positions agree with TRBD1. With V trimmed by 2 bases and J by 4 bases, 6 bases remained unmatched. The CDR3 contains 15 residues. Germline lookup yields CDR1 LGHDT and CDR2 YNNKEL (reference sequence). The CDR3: CASSQFRTGLYGYTF. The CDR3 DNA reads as TGTGCCAGCAGCCAATTCCGGACAGGGCTCTATGGCTACACCTTC.

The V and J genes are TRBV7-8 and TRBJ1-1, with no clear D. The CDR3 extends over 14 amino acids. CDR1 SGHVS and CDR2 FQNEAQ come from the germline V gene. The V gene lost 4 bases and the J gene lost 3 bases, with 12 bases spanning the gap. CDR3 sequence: CASSSNPGDTEAFF. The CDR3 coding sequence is TGTGCCAGCAGCTCCAACCCCGGGGACACTGAAGCTTTCTTT.

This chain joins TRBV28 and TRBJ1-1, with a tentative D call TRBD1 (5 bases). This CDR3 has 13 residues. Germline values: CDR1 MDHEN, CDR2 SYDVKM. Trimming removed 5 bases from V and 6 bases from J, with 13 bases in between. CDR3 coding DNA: TGTGCCAGCAGTGGCAGGGTTCGACCTGAAGCTTTCTTT. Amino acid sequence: CASSGRVRPEAFF.

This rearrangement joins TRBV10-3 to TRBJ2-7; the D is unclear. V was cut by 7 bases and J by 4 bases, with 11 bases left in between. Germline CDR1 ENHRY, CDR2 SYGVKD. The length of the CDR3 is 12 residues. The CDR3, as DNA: TGTGCCATCAAGACCGGGTCGTACGAGCAGTACTTC. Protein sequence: CAIKTGSYEQYF.

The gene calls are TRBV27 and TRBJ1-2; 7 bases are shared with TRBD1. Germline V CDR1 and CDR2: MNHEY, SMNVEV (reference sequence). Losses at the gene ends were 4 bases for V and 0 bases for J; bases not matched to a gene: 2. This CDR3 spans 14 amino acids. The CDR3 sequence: CASSSTGANYGYTF. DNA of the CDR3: TGTGCCAGCAGTTCCACAGGGGCTAACTATGGCTACACCTTC.

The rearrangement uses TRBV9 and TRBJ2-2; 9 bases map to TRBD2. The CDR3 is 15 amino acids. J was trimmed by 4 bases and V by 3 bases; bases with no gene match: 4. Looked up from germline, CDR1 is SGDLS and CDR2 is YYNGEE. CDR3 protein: CASSEYSGGTGELFF. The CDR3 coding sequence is TGTGCCAGCAGCGAATATAGCGGGGGCACCGGGGAGCTGTTTTTT.

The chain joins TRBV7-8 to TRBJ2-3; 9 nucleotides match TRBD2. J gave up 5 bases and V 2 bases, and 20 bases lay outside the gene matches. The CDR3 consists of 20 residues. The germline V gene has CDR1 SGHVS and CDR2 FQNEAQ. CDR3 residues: CASSLFVLTAGGPAGDTQYF. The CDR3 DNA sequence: TGTGCCAGCAGCTTATTCGTCTTAACAGCGGGGGGTCCCGCCGGAGATACGCAGTATTTT.

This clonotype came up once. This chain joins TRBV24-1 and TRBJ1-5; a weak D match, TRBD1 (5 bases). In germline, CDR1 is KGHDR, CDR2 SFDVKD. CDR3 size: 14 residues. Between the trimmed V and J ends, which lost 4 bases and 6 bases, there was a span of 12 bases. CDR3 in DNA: TGTGCCACCAGTGAACGTGCCAGGGCTCAGCCCCAGCATTTT. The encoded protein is CATSERARAQPQHF.

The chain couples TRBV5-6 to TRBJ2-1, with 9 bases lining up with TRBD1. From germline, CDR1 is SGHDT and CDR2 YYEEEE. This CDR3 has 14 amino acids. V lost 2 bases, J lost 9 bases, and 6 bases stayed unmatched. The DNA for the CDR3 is TGTGCCAGCAGCTTCATAACAGGGGGCGTTGAGCAGTTCTTC. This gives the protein CASSFITGGVEQFF.

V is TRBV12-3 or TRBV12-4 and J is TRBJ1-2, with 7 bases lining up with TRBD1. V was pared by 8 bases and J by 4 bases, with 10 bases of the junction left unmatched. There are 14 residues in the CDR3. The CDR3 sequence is CASSGTASPYGYTF. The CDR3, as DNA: TGTGCCAGCTCCGGGACAGCATCTCCCTATGGCTACACCTTC.

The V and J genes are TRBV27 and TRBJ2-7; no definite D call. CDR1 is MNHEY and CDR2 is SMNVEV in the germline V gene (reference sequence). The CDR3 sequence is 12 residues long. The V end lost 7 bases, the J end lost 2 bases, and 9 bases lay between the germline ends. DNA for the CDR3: TGTGCCAGCATCACACCGCCCTACGAGCAGTACTTC. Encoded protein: CASITPPYEQYF.

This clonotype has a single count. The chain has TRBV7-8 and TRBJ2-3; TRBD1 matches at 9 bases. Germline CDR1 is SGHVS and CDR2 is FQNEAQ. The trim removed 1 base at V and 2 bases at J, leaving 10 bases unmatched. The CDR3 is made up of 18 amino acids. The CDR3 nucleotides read TGTGCCAGCAGCTTAGAAGCACAGGGGGCCGGAACCACAGATACGCAGTATTTT. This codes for CASSLEAQGAGTTDTQYF.

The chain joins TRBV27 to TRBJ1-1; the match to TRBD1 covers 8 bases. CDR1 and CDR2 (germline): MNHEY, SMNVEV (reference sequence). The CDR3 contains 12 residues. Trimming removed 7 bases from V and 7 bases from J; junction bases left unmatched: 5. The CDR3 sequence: CASTGTGGEAFF. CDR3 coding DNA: TGTGCCAGCACTGGGACAGGCGGTGAAGCTTTCTTT.

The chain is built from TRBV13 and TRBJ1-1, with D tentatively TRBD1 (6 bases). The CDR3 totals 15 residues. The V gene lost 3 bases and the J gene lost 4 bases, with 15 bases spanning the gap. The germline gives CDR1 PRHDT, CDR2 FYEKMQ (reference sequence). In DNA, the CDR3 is TGTGCCAGCAGCTTGGGCAGGGGTAGAGGCACTGAAGCTTTCTTT. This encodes CASSLGRGRGTEAFF. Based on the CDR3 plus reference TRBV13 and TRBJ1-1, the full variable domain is AAGVIQSPRHLIKEKRETATLKCYPIPRHDTVYWYQQGPGQDPQFLISFYEKMQSDKGSIPDRFSAQQFSDYHSELNMSSLELGDSALYFCASSLGRGRGTEAFFGQGTRLTVV.

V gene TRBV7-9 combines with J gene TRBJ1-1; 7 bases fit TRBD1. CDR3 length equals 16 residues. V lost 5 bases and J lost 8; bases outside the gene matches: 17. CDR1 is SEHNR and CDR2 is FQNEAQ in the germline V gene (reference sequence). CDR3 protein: CASSERDRGYSAEAFF. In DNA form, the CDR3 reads TGTGCCAGCAGCGAGCGGGACAGAGGGTATAGTGCCGAAGCTTTCTTT.

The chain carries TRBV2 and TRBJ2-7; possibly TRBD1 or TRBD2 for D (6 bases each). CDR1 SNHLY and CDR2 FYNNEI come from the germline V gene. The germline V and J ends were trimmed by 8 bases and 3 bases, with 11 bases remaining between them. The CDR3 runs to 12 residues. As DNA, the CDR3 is TGTGCCAGCGAGAGGGGGGTCTACGAGCAGTACTTC. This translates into CASERGVYEQYF.

CDR3 in DNA: TGTGCCAGCAGCCAAATAAGGGGAACAGAGCAGTTCTTC. Translation: CASSQIRGTEQFF. The rearrangement uses TRBV9 and TRBJ2-1, with D possibly TRBD1 on 5 matching bases. The CDR3 runs to 13 residues. Trimming stripped 4 bases from V and 10 bases from J, with 15 bases between. Germline-derived CDR1 and CDR2 are SGDLS and YYNGEE.

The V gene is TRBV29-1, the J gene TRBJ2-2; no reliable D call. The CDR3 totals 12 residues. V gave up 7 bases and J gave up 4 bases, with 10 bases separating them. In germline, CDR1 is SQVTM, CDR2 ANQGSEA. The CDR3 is CSAPRSTGELFF. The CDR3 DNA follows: TGCAGCGCCCCGAGGAGCACCGGGGAGCTGTTTTTT.